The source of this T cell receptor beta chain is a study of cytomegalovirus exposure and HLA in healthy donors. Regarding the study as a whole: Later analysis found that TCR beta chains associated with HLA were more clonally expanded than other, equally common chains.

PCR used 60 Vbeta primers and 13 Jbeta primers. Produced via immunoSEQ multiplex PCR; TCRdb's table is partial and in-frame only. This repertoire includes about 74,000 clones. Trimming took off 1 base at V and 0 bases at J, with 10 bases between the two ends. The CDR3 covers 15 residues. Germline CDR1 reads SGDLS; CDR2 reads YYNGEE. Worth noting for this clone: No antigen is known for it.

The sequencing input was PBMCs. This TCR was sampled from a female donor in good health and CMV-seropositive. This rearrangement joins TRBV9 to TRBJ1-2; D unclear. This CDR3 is CASSVNWQTNYGYTF. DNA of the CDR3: TGTGCCAGCAGCGTAAATTGGCAAACTAACTATGGCTACACCTTC.